This TCR beta chain was identified during a study of T cells after yellow fever vaccination. Each CDR3 protein is one row after TCRdb ran MiXCR on the 5' RACE reads. This table holds 300,000 to 400,000 distinct CDR3 sequences, under 15% found once. The length of the CDR3 is 15 residues. The chain has TRBV3-2 and TRBJ2-7; TRBD1 is the table's D call, not checked against the DNA. TRBV3-2 is deemed a pseudogene. Sequences were derived from CD4+ T cells sorted from PBMCs, sampled 15 days after the yellow fever booster vaccination. The TCR was taken from a man aged 18 to 29 who received the YFV17D yellow fever vaccine. This chain's CDR3 is CASSQVRDRAYEQYF. DNA for the CDR3: TGTGCCAGCAGCCAAGTCCGGGACAGGGCCTACGAGCAGTACTTC.